The 17 T cell receptor beta chains in this list originate from one sample, sequenced in a study of shared clonotypes between healthy human individuals. Here immunoSEQ multiplex PCR was the method, and the copy in TCRdb shows in-frame clones only, minus some. The profile shows around 1.9 million clones, 93% of them singletons. Naive CD8 cells were CD45RO-negative, positively selected for CCR7, excluding terminally differentiated effector memory CD45RA+ cells. What was sequenced was naive CD8+ T cells from PBMCs. Receptors originate from a young man in good health. Some clones in this sample may be carry-over from other donors' samples.

The chain uses TRBV5-1 and TRBJ1-1; D is unclear. Trimming left V 6 bases short and J 5 bases short, with 8 bases between. The V gene's germline CDR1 is SGHRS and CDR2 YFSETQ. The CDR3 is 11 residues long. CDR3 sequence: CASTRGTEAFF. CDR3 in DNA: TGCGCCAGCACGCGTGGAACTGAAGCTTTCTTT.

The chain joins TRBV10-3 to TRBJ2-7; 12 bases are a match to TRBD2. Germline V lookup: CDR1 ENHRY, CDR2 SYGVKD. The J segment lost 3 bases and the V segment lost 2 bases, leaving 8 bases of the junction unmatched. This CDR3 contains 17 residues. This CDR3 is CAISEVTTSGSGYEQYF. CDR3 sequence (DNA): TGTGCCATCAGTGAGGTAACGACTAGCGGGAGTGGCTACGAGCAGTACTTC.

Here the CDR3 DNA reads TGTGCCAGCAGCGACCCGGGACTAGCGGCCGACCGACGGGAGACCCAGTACTTC. Translating it yields CASSDPGLAADRRETQYF. The chain links TRBV7-2 to TRBJ2-5; 11 nucleotides align to TRBD2. The ends lost 5 bases at V and 5 bases at J; junction bases unmatched: 16. This CDR3 is 18 amino acids long. The germline CDR1 and CDR2 sequences are SGHTA and FQGNSA.

The gene calls are TRBV9 and TRBJ2-1, with D maybe TRBD1 (6 bases). The CDR3 spans 15 residues. The V end was cut by 3 bases, the J end by 4 bases, with 14 bases between. Germline loops: CDR1 SGDLS, CDR2 YYNGEE. For the CDR3, the DNA is TGTGCCAGCAGCGACGGGACAACATCTTACAATGAGCAGTTCTTC. Protein: CASSDGTTSYNEQFF.

The V call is TRBV5-4, the J call TRBJ1-1, with TRBD1 matching over 7 bases. V shed 4 bases, J shed 1 base, and the junction held 7 bases outside the gene matches. Germline V gene sequence: CDR1 SGHNT, CDR2 YYREEE (reference sequence). The CDR3 loop spans 15 amino acids. The CDR3 bases are TGTGCCAGCAGCCGGGGACAGCTTGCGAACACTGAAGCTTTCTTT. Protein: CASSRGQLANTEAFF. Variable domain in full (rest from reference TRBV5-4 and TRBJ1-1): ETGVTQSPTHLIKTRGQQVTLRCSSQSGHNTVSWYQQALGQGPQFIFQYYREEENGRGNFPPRFSGLQFPNYSSELNVNALELDDSALYLCASSRGQLANTEAFFGQGTRLTVV.

To note about this clone: This sample includes further DNA sequences coding for the same CDR3. The chain recombines TRBV6-6 with TRBJ1-4, with 8 bases fitting TRBD1. Germline CDR1 is MNHNY and CDR2 is SVGAGI (reference sequence). The CDR3 covers 16 residues. V lost 0 bases and J lost 2; bases outside the gene matches: 2. The CDR3 is CASSYSTGGTNEKLFF. CDR3 coding DNA: TGTGCCAGCAGTTACTCAACAGGGGGGACTAATGAAAAACTGTTTTTT.

V is TRBV4-3 and J is TRBJ2-1; D might be TRBD1 (5 bases). The CDR3 is 15 amino acids. In germline, CDR1 is LGHNA, CDR2 YSLEER. V was clipped by 3 bases and J by 4 bases, with 13 bases between them. The CDR3 loop is CASSHGLSGYNEQFF. For the CDR3, the DNA is TGCGCCAGCAGCCATGGATTGTCAGGGTACAATGAGCAGTTCTTC.

The chain combines TRBV27 with TRBJ1-3; weak D call: TRBD1 (5 bases). This CDR3 spans 14 amino acids. Germline V CDR1 and CDR2: MNHEY, SMNVEV (reference sequence). Trimming cost V 3 bases and J 0 bases, with 6 bases left between them. The CDR3 nucleotides read TGTGCCAGCAGTTTGACAGCCTCTGGAAACACCATATATTTT. Protein: CASSLTASGNTIYF.

The chain carries TRBV6-5 and TRBJ2-7, with 11 positions matching TRBD2. Trimming took 6 bases from V and 3 from J; bases not matched to a gene: 7. Looked up from germline, CDR1 is MNHEY and CDR2 is SVGAGI. This CDR3 contains 15 residues. The CDR3, as DNA: TGTGCCAGCAGCAGCCATAGCGGGAGGGTCTACGAGCAGTACTTC. Residues: CASSSHSGRVYEQYF.

This clone appeared a few times. The chain is built from TRBV27 and TRBJ2-3; D is ambiguous. The germline V and J ends were trimmed by 4 bases and 0 bases, with 11 bases remaining between them. The CDR3 length is 15 residues. CDR1 is MNHEY, CDR2 SMNVEV, per germline (reference sequence). CDR3 protein: CASSSRTPSTDTQYF. The CDR3 bases are TGTGCCAGCAGTTCCCGGACCCCTAGCACAGATACGCAGTATTTT.

V and J are TRBV5-4 and TRBJ1-1; D unresolved. The CDR3 totals 15 residues. V dropped 4 bases and J dropped 2 bases, with 15 bases sitting between them. CDR1 is SGHNT, CDR2 YYREEE, per germline (reference sequence). CDR3 nucleotide sequence: TGTGCCAGCAGCGCCCAAGGGTCGCTCAACACTGAAGCTTTCTTT. Its translation is CASSAQGSLNTEAFF.

J is TRBJ1-2 and V is TRBV7-9, with unresolved D. The CDR3 length is 12 residues. The germline V and J ends were trimmed by 8 bases and 5 bases, with 12 bases remaining between them. CDR1 and CDR2 (germline): SEHNR, FQNEAQ (reference sequence). CDR3 amino acids: CASGTSGYGYTF. The CDR3 nucleotides are TGTGCCAGCGGCACCTCCGGGTATGGCTACACCTTC.

J is TRBJ2-3 and V is TRBV7-8; 10 bases line up with TRBD2. Germline loops: CDR1 SGHVS, CDR2 FQNEAQ. This CDR3 contains 15 residues. The junction had 11 bases not matched to a gene; V was cut back by 5 bases and J by 9 bases. The CDR3 DNA is TGTGCCAGCAGCCCAGGACTAGCGGAGAGAGGGACGCAGTATTTT. Protein: CASSPGLAERGTQYF.

The chain couples TRBV28 to TRBJ2-7, with 8 bases lining up with TRBD2. Germline CDR1 reads MDHEN; CDR2 reads SYDVKM. Trimming at V came to 10 bases and at J to 6 bases, leaving 20 bases not matched to a gene. The CDR3 has 16 amino acids. CDR3 loop: CATSSFRPSGPGEQYF. Here the CDR3 DNA reads TGTGCCACCTCAAGTTTCCGGCCTAGCGGGCCGGGCGAGCAGTACTTC.

The gene calls are TRBV7-9 and TRBJ2-7, with TRBD2 identical over 14 bases. The germline CDR1 and CDR2 sequences are SEHNR and FQNEAQ (reference sequence). The V segment lost 5 bases and the J segment 3 bases; nucleotides outside the gene matches: 3. The CDR3 is 15 residues long. CDR3 region: CASSTGLAGVYEQYF. DNA for the CDR3: TGTGCCAGCAGCACGGGACTAGCGGGAGTCTACGAGCAGTACTTC.

The genes are TRBV27 and TRBJ1-4; no firm D call. V was pared by 9 bases and J by 6 bases, with 8 bases between. The CDR3 is 11 residues long. Germline V gene lookup returns CDR1 MNHEY and CDR2 SMNVEV (reference sequence). CDR3 residues: CASGTYEKLFF. In DNA form, the CDR3 reads TGTGCCAGTGGAACCTATGAAAAACTGTTTTTT. Variable domain in full (rest from reference TRBV27 and TRBJ1-4): EAQVTQNPRYLITVTGKKLTVTCSQNMNHEYMSWYRQDPGLGLRQIYYSMNVEVTDKGDVPEGYKVSRKEKRNFPLILESPSPNQTSLYFCASGTYEKLFFGSGTQLSVL.

V usage is TRBV2 and J usage is TRBJ1-2, with TRBD1 as a possible D gene (5 bases). There are 14 residues in the CDR3. Looked up from germline, CDR1 is SNHLY and CDR2 is FYNNEI. V was cut by 2 bases and J by 4 bases, with 11 bases left in between. DNA for the CDR3: TGTGCCAGCAGTGAACCCGAGGGGCCCTATGGCTACACCTTC. Amino acids: CASSEPEGPYGYTF.